Below are 17 T cell receptor beta chains sequenced from a single sample in a study of OX40 agonist ivuxolimab in advanced cancers. Only in-frame clones appear in the TCRdb table, and some are missing; sequencing was by immunoSEQ multiplex PCR. This table holds 99,000 or so clones, about 96% found once. The specimen comprised CD4+ or CD8+ T cells sorted from blood, sampled in a trial of the OX40 agonist ivuxolimab. These receptors were obtained from an adult with an advanced solid tumor such as melanoma, head and neck, liver or kidney cancer.

The chain links TRBV19 to TRBJ2-7; D is uncertain. CDR3 size: 9 residues. Germline values: CDR1 LNHDA, CDR2 SQIVND (reference sequence). Here the CDR3 reads CATSGEQYF. The CDR3 DNA is TGTGCAACGTCGGGCGAGCAGTACTTC.

This sequence joins TRBV6-5 and TRBJ1-5; D is possibly TRBD1 (6 bases). Germline values: CDR1 MNHEY, CDR2 SVGAGI. The CDR3 runs 13 residues. Between the trimmed V and J ends, which lost 4 bases and 6 bases, there was a span of 10 bases. The CDR3 sequence: CASSLQGGQPQHF. DNA of the CDR3: TGTGCCAGCAGTTTACAGGGCGGTCAGCCCCAGCATTTT.

V is TRBV29-1 and J is TRBJ1-4; tentative D call: TRBD1 (5 bases). Germline loops: CDR1 SQVTM, CDR2 ANQGSEA. The germline V and J ends were trimmed by 7 bases and 8 bases, with 17 bases remaining between them. This CDR3 comprises 13 residues. DNA for the CDR3: TGCAGCGCCGGGGCCGGGGGAAACGAAAAACTGTTTTTT. Protein sequence: CSAGAGGNEKLFF.

This chain's CDR3 is CASSQERGNGELFF. CDR3 coding DNA: TGCGCCAGCAGCCAAGAGCGGGGGAACGGGGAGCTGTTTTTT. The chain employs TRBV4-1 and TRBJ2-2; 7 nucleotides agree with TRBD2. From germline, CDR1 is MGHRA and CDR2 YSYEKL. Trimming cost V 0 bases and J 7 bases; bases outside gene matches: 2. The CDR3 has 14 residues.

The table lists this clone with a count of one. CDR3 in amino acids: CASSPPRGGSYNEQFF. CDR3 bases: TGTGCCAGCAGTCCTCCCAGGGGTGGGTCCTACAATGAGCAGTTCTTC. The rearrangement links TRBV27 to TRBJ2-1; TRBD1 is a possible D gene (6 bases). V dropped 5 bases and J dropped 1 base, with 15 bases sitting between them. CDR1 and CDR2 from the germline V gene are MNHEY and SMNVEV (reference sequence). CDR3 length: 16 amino acids.

The gene calls are TRBV9 and TRBJ2-7; D unresolved. This CDR3 is 12 amino acids long. Trimming stripped 4 bases from V and 1 base from J, with 6 bases between. Germline V gene sequence: CDR1 SGDLS, CDR2 YYNGEE. The CDR3 DNA follows: TGTGCCAGCAGCAACCTATCCTACGAGCAGTACTTC. It encodes CASSNLSYEQYF. The full variable domain, with the rest looked up from reference TRBV9 and TRBJ2-7, is DSGVTQTPKHLITATGQRVTLRCSPRSGDLSVYWYQQSLDQGLQFLIQYYNGEERAKGNILERFSAQQFPDLHSELNLSSLELGDSALYFCASSNLSYEQYFGPGTRLTVT.

This clone is a singleton in its sample. This chain uses TRBV27 with TRBJ2-3; TRBD2 is a possible D gene (8 bases). This CDR3 spans 17 amino acids. Germline CDR1 reads MNHEY; CDR2 reads SMNVEV (reference sequence). Trimming took off 5 bases at V and 6 bases at J, with 24 bases between the two ends. The CDR3 DNA follows: TGTGCCAGCAGTCCGCTACCGGGACTAGGGGGCGAGGATACGCAGTATTTT. The encoded protein is CASSPLPGLGGEDTQYF.

The gene calls are TRBV7-6 and TRBJ2-5, with TRBD1 matching over 8 bases. TRBJ2-7 matches the DNA end more closely, so the J call is doubtful. The germline gives CDR1 SGHVS, CDR2 FNYEAQ. CDR3 size: 15 residues. The CDR3 nucleotides read TGTGCCAGCAGCCTCGGACAGGGAAGATCCTACGAGCAGTACTTC. This encodes CASSLGQGRSYEQYF.

The rearrangement links TRBV4-1 to TRBJ2-5; TRBD2 aligns across 10 bases. Germline V gives CDR1 MGHRA, CDR2 YSYEKL. The V segment lost 1 base and the J segment 3 bases; nucleotides outside the gene matches: 5. The CDR3 totals 16 residues. CDR3 DNA: TGCGCCAGCAGCCAAGTCAGCGGGAGGGTGAAAGAGACCCAGTACTTC. Its protein is CASSQVSGRVKETQYF.

The chain has TRBV5-1 and TRBJ2-7, with D possibly being TRBD2 (6 bases). V lost 0 bases, J lost 7 bases, and 14 bases lay in between. Germline CDR1 and CDR2: SGHRS and YFSETQ. The CDR3 length is 14 residues. The CDR3 DNA reads as TGCGCCAGCAGCTTGGAAGTCGGGGGTAGAGAGCAGTACTTC. Protein: CASSLEVGGREQYF. Drawing the rest from reference TRBV5-1 and TRBJ2-7, the complete variable domain is KAGVTQTPRYLIKTRGQQVTLSCSPISGHRSVSWYQQTPGQGLQFLFEYFSETQRNKGNFPGRFSGRQFSNSRSEMNVSTLELGDSALYLCASSLEVGGREQYFGPGTRLTVT.

Only one count was recorded for this clone. This chain uses TRBV4-2 with TRBJ1-1, with TRBD1 identical over 8 bases. V was pared by 1 base and J by 4 bases, with 8 bases of the junction left unmatched. Germline loops: CDR1 LGHNA, CDR2 YNFKEQ. This CDR3 spans 16 amino acids. CDR3 in amino acids: CASSQGRTGLSTEAFF. For the CDR3, the DNA is TGTGCCAGCAGCCAAGGTAGGACAGGGTTGAGCACTGAAGCTTTCTTT.

V usage is TRBV13 and J usage is TRBJ1-4, with 9 bases identical to TRBD1. Germline V gene data show CDR1 as PRHDT and CDR2 as FYEKMQ (reference sequence). The junction had 5 bases not matched to a gene; V was cut back by 5 bases and J by 4 bases. CDR3 length equals 15 residues. CDR3 coding DNA: TGTGCCAGCAGCGGCTCGACAGGGGGTAATGAAAAACTGTTTTTT. The encoded protein is CASSGSTGGNEKLFF.

The rearrangement uses TRBV4-2 and TRBJ1-2; the D is unclear. Germline lookup yields CDR1 LGHNA and CDR2 YNFKEQ. V was trimmed by 1 base and J by 6 bases, leaving 9 bases between them. The CDR3 is 13 residues long. The CDR3 bases are TGTGCCAGCAGCCAAGGCGGGGTCGATGGCTACACCTTC. Its translation: CASSQGGVDGYTF.

The gene calls are TRBV18 and TRBJ2-2; D not certain. Trimming shortened V by 0 bases and J by 2 bases, and 10 bases separated the two germline ends. The germline V gene encodes CDR1 KGHSH and CDR2 LQKENI. The CDR3 contains 16 residues. CDR3 region: CASSPPEGPNTGELFF. CDR3 DNA: TGTGCCAGCTCACCACCGGAAGGCCCTAACACCGGGGAGCTGTTTTTT.

The V call is TRBV19, the J call TRBJ2-7, with a weak D call TRBD1 (6 bases). The V end was cut by 3 bases, the J end by 2 bases, with 20 bases between. The germline CDR1 and CDR2 sequences are LNHDA and SQIVND (reference sequence). The CDR3 loop spans 17 amino acids. CDR3 nucleotide sequence: TGTGCCAGTAGTATCCCTCTCGACAGGTTGGACACCTACGAGCAGTACTTC. It specifies CASSIPLDRLDTYEQYF. The full variable domain, its missing parts supplied by reference TRBV19 and TRBJ2-7, is DGGITQSPKYLFRKEGQNVTLSCEQNLNHDAMYWYRQDPGQGLRLIYYSQIVNDFQKGDIAEGYSVSREKKESFPLTVTSAQKNPTAFYLCASSIPLDRLDTYEQYFGPGTRLTVT.

The CDR3 DNA reads as TGTGCCAGCTTGGACAGGGGACTAGCCAAAAACATTCAGTACTTC. It encodes CASLDRGLAKNIQYF. This chain joins TRBV2 and TRBJ2-4, with 9 nucleotides matching TRBD1. The CDR3 length is 15 residues. The trim removed 8 bases at V and 0 bases at J, leaving 5 bases unmatched. Germline values: CDR1 SNHLY, CDR2 FYNNEI.

The chain combines TRBV4-3 with TRBJ1-1; D is unclear. Germline CDR1 reads LGHNA; CDR2 reads YSLEER. The CDR3 is made up of 16 amino acids. The V gene lost 1 base and the J gene lost 3 bases, with 15 bases spanning the gap. The CDR3 region is CASSQVPAGLHTEAFF. The CDR3 nucleotides are TGCGCCAGCAGCCAAGTACCCGCGGGTTTACACACTGAAGCTTTCTTT.